Below, one TCR beta chain is given with its context. There are 19 residues in the CDR3. Germline V gene data show CDR1 as SEHNR and CDR2 as FQNEAQ (reference sequence). V was pared by 3 bases and J by 5 bases, with 11 bases of the junction left unmatched. This table comes from immunoSEQ multiplex PCR, and its TCRdb copy is limited to in-frame clones, with some not included. The sample carries hundreds of thousands of clones, roughly 90% recorded once. This sample is part of a study of shared T cell receptors in the human thymus. A further study also used this sample, focusing on human thymus T cells. That work states: Healthy Finnish infants undergoing corrective surgery for congenital heart defects were used as donors. Corrective heart surgery yielded the resections from which the thymus tissue came. Thymic and blood repertoires appeared to carry a bias in their V and J gene usage. Highly overlapping thymic repertoires among unrelated individuals were reported in related research.

The sample consisted of thymocytes. The rearrangement links TRBV7-9 to TRBJ2-3; 16 bases fit TRBD2. The receptor's source is a boy under two years old with a congenital heart defect. The CDR3 DNA reads TGTGCCAGCAGCTTCTTCTCCGGGACTAGCGGGAGGGCCATAGATACGCAGTATTTT. As protein: CASSFFSGTSGRAIDTQYF.